A single sample gave rise to the 9 T cell receptor beta chains below, sequenced in a study of blood T cell repertoires in COVID-19. Measured with immunoSEQ multiplex PCR; TCRdb has only the in-frame clones, and not every one. The repertoire consists of tens of thousands of clones, with 75% to 90% occurring once and the leading ten covering around 10%. Sequenced sample: peripheral blood. Every receptor here comes from a human donor in a cohort sampled during active COVID-19.

V usage is TRBV30 and J usage is TRBJ1-5; perhaps TRBD1 as D (5 bases). Looked up from germline, CDR1 is GTSNPN and CDR2 is SVGIG (reference sequence). CDR3 size: 15 residues. V lost 1 base and J 5 bases, leaving 15 bases between the germline ends. The DNA for the CDR3 is TGTGCCTGGAGTGGGATGGGGCCCCGGGATCAGCCCCAGCATTTT. It translates to CAWSGMGPRDQPQHF.

The chain is built from TRBV7-2 and TRBJ2-5, with 8 positions matching TRBD2. Trimming took 5 bases from V and 3 from J; bases not matched to a gene: 8. Germline assignment: CDR1 SGHTA and CDR2 FQGNSA. The CDR3 spans 15 residues. The CDR3 DNA sequence: TGTGCCAGCAGCCCCCGAGCCGGGGGGGAAGAGACCCAGTACTTC. This sequence encodes CASSPRAGGEETQYF.

This clone was seen only once. This sequence joins TRBV28 and TRBJ1-4; the match to TRBD1 covers 7 bases. There are 15 residues in the CDR3. Germline V lookup: CDR1 MDHEN, CDR2 SYDVKM. V trimming: 3 bases; J trimming: 5 bases; junction bases outside the gene matches: 6. CDR3 protein: CASSLEGGANEKLFF. In DNA, the CDR3 is TGTGCCAGCAGTTTGGAAGGGGGCGCCAATGAAAAACTGTTTTTT.

With regard to this clone: At one end the junction does not follow the germline gene, possibly because of a read error. V gene TRBV6-1 combines with J gene TRBJ1-5; 7 nucleotides match TRBD1. This CDR3 spans 15 amino acids. Looked up from germline, CDR1 is MNHNS and CDR2 is SASEGT. CDR3 bases: TGTGCCAGCAGCGAAGGGACAGCTTTTAATCAGCCCCAGCATTTT. Amino acid sequence: CASSEGTAFNQPQHF.

V usage is TRBV19 and J usage is TRBJ1-4; the D is unclear. This CDR3 spans 12 amino acids. The V end lost 3 bases, the J end lost 6 bases, and 5 bases lay between the germline ends. Germline V gene sequence: CDR1 LNHDA, CDR2 SQIVND (reference sequence). CDR3 in amino acids: CASSIADEKLFF. In DNA, the CDR3 is TGTGCCAGTAGTATCGCAGATGAAAAACTGTTTTTT.

The chain recombines TRBV19 with TRBJ2-5; 8 bases align to TRBD2. The germline gives CDR1 LNHDA, CDR2 SQIVND (reference sequence). The length of the CDR3 is 14 residues. Trimming removed 5 bases from V and 4 bases from J; junction bases left unmatched: 6. The CDR3 bases are TGTGCCAGTAGTTTCCCGGGACTAGGAGAGACCCAGTACTTC. It encodes CASSFPGLGETQYF.

The rearrangement uses TRBV5-4 and TRBJ2-7; TRBD1 aligns across 7 bases. After removal of 0 bases from V and 5 bases from J, the junction contained 8 bases not matched to a gene. The CDR3 extends over 15 amino acids. Germline V gene sequence: CDR1 SGHNT, CDR2 YYREEE (reference sequence). The CDR3 protein is CASSLDRGRLHEQYF. CDR3 bases: TGTGCCAGCAGCTTGGACAGGGGAAGACTGCACGAGCAGTACTTC.

The chain joins TRBV23-1 to TRBJ2-7; 7 nucleotides match TRBD1. TRBV23-1 belongs to the ORF category, with a function that is uncertain. The CDR3 consists of 16 residues. V lost 1 base to trimming and J lost 3 bases; unmatched junction nucleotides: 9. CDR3 amino acids: CASSQCRAGGSYEQYF. The CDR3 coding sequence is TGCGCCAGCAGTCAATGCCGGGCAGGGGGAAGCTACGAGCAGTACTTC.

The genes are TRBV5-1 and TRBJ1-2, with TRBD1 matching over 7 bases. From germline, CDR1 is SGHRS and CDR2 YFSETQ. The CDR3 runs to 14 residues. Unmatched junction bases numbered 6, after V lost 3 bases and J lost 4 bases. In DNA, the CDR3 is TGCGCCAGCAGCTCCCCTGGACAGGCCTATGGCTACACCTTC. Translation gives CASSSPGQAYGYTF.